The 24 T cell receptor beta chains below were found in one sample sequenced in a study of cytomegalovirus exposure and HLA in healthy donors. PCR amplification relied on 60 Vbeta primers (plus 13 Jbeta primers). This table comes from immunoSEQ multiplex PCR, and its TCRdb copy is limited to in-frame clones, with some not included. The table includes 150,000 or so clones, roughly 80% detected once. Sample: PBMCs. The receptors were sampled from a woman aged 18-35 years in good health and CMV-seronegative.

The V and J genes are TRBV2 and TRBJ2-5; D perhaps matches TRBD2 (5 bases). V was clipped by 8 bases and J by 5 bases, with 12 bases between them. Germline loops: CDR1 SNHLY, CDR2 FYNNEI. This CDR3 contains 12 residues. The CDR3 coding sequence is TGTGCCAGCGGGGTACTAGTTGAGACCCAGTACTTC. Its translation: CASGVLVETQYF.

This clone was seen only a few times. The V call is TRBV19, the J call TRBJ1-2, with D possibly matching TRBD1 (5 bases). The ends were cut back, 1 base at V and 8 bases at J, with 11 bases in the middle. The CDR3 is 13 residues long. Germline V gene data show CDR1 as LNHDA and CDR2 as SQIVND (reference sequence). Here the CDR3 reads CASSIGQGNGYTF. The CDR3 coding sequence is TGTGCCAGTAGTATAGGTCAGGGAAACGGCTACACCTTC.

The chain carries TRBV7-6 and TRBJ2-7; 10 nucleotides line up with TRBD1. V was pared by 2 bases and J by 2 bases, with 9 bases of the junction left unmatched. In germline, CDR1 is SGHVS, CDR2 FNYEAQ. This CDR3 comprises 17 residues. The CDR3 sequence: CASSLSGAGTGAYEQYF. The CDR3 region has the DNA TGTGCCAGCAGCTTAAGCGGAGCCGGGACAGGGGCCTACGAGCAGTACTTC. The variable domain in full, with the rest retrieved from reference TRBV7-6 and TRBJ2-7, is GAGVSQSPRYKVTKRGQDVALRCDPISGHVSLYWYRQALGQGPEFLTYFNYEAQQDKSGLPNDRFSAERPEGSISTLTIQRTEQRDSAMYRCASSLSGAGTGAYEQYFGPGTRLTVT.

The CDR3, as DNA: TGTGCCAGCACCCTAAGCGGGACTAACTACAATGAGCAGTTCTTC. This gives the protein CASTLSGTNYNEQFF. V and J are TRBV6-5 and TRBJ2-1; 7 nucleotides align to TRBD2. Looked up from germline, CDR1 is MNHEY and CDR2 is SVGAGI. CDR3 size: 15 residues. Trimming at V came to 7 bases and at J to 3 bases, leaving 9 bases not matched to a gene.

The chain links TRBV7-2 to TRBJ2-7; TRBD2 is a possible D gene (6 bases). The CDR3 has 12 residues. CDR1 and CDR2 from the germline V gene are SGHTA and FQGNSA. The V gene lost 3 bases and the J gene lost 3 bases, with 6 bases spanning the gap. The CDR3 region is CASSFGSYEQYF. The CDR3 DNA reads as TGTGCCAGCAGCTTCGGGAGCTACGAGCAGTACTTC.

V gene TRBV6-5 combines with J gene TRBJ2-7, with TRBD1 as a possible D gene (5 bases). In germline, CDR1 is MNHEY, CDR2 SVGAGI. V shed 5 bases and J shed 4 bases, with 18 bases lying between them. CDR3 length equals 15 residues. CDR3 in amino acids: CASSMSDRLGYEQYF. In DNA, the CDR3 is TGTGCCAGCAGTATGTCCGACAGACTGGGTTACGAGCAGTACTTC.

The chain links TRBV7-2 to TRBJ1-1; TRBD1 aligns across 9 bases. This CDR3 comprises 14 residues. Germline lookup yields CDR1 SGHTA and CDR2 FQGNSA. V lost 5 bases, J lost 5 bases, and 6 bases stayed unmatched. In DNA, the CDR3 is TGTGCCAGCAGCGGAACAGGGGGCTTAACTGAAGCTTTCTTT. Amino acids: CASSGTGGLTEAFF.

The chain has TRBV29-1 and TRBJ2-7; possibly TRBD2 for D (5 bases). Germline V gene sequence: CDR1 SQVTM, CDR2 ANQGSEA. Trimming removed 4 bases at V and 7 bases at J, with 17 bases between. The CDR3 consists of 13 residues. The CDR3 sequence is CSVGEGPVDEQYF. The CDR3 nucleotides are TGCAGCGTTGGAGAGGGCCCCGTAGATGAGCAGTACTTC.

The chain uses TRBV28 and TRBJ2-7; 8 nucleotides match TRBD2. Per germline, CDR1 MDHEN and CDR2 SYDVKM. V lost 6 bases, J lost 3 bases, and 16 bases stayed unmatched. The CDR3 consists of 17 residues. DNA for the CDR3: TGTGCCAGCAGCTGGGGGGGCGGGAGGACTTGGGACTACGAGCAGTACTTC. This translates into CASSWGGGRTWDYEQYF.

This clone has only a few counts. V usage is TRBV10-2 and J usage is TRBJ2-1; D is ambiguous. CDR1 is WSHSY, CDR2 SAAADI, per germline. There are 13 residues in the CDR3. The CDR3 sequence is CGTSASSYNEQFF. Written as DNA, the CDR3 is TGCGGCACAAGCGCGAGCTCCTACAATGAGCAGTTCTTC.

The chain combines TRBV5-1 with TRBJ2-1; the match to TRBD2 covers 14 bases. The CDR3 is made up of 15 amino acids. Looked up from germline, CDR1 is SGHRS and CDR2 is YFSETQ. J lost 5 bases, V lost 4 bases, and 2 bases had no gene match. The CDR3 nucleotides are TGCGCCAGCAGCCTGACTAGCGGGAGGGACAATGAGCAGTTCTTC. Amino acids: CASSLTSGRDNEQFF.

This chain connects TRBV28 to TRBJ2-1; 7 nucleotides align to TRBD2. The CDR3 extends over 16 amino acids. CDR1 and CDR2 from the germline V gene are MDHEN and SYDVKM. Unmatched junction bases numbered 4, after V lost 1 base and J lost 1 base. The CDR3 loop is CASSLLGGRSYNEQFF. The CDR3 DNA sequence: TGTGCCAGCAGTTTATTGGGCGGGAGATCCTACAATGAGCAGTTCTTC.

V gene TRBV27 combines with J gene TRBJ1-1; possible D gene TRBD1, 5 bases. Germline lookup yields CDR1 MNHEY and CDR2 SMNVEV (reference sequence). Trimming cost V 4 bases and J 6 bases, with 6 bases left between them. The CDR3 totals 11 residues. CDR3 sequence: CASSWGPEAFF. The DNA for the CDR3 is TGTGCCAGCAGTTGGGGCCCTGAAGCTTTCTTT.

V usage is TRBV25-1 and J usage is TRBJ1-1; D remains unclear. Germline values: CDR1 MGHDK, CDR2 SYGVNS. Deletions cut 3 bases from V and 0 bases from J, with 14 bases between. The CDR3 loop spans 16 amino acids. The CDR3: CASSEARDPMNTEAFF. The CDR3 nucleotides are TGTGCCAGCAGTGAGGCCCGGGATCCCATGAACACTGAAGCTTTCTTT.

The chain is built from TRBV6-6 and TRBJ1-4; D uncertain. The CDR3 loop spans 13 amino acids. CDR1 is MNHNY and CDR2 is SVGAGI in the germline V gene (reference sequence). The germline V and J ends were trimmed by 2 bases and 6 bases, with 7 bases remaining between them. In DNA, the CDR3 is TGTGCCAGCAGTTACCGGTCCGATGAAAAACTGTTTTTT. Amino acids: CASSYRSDEKLFF.

The chain employs TRBV5-1 and TRBJ1-1, with 7 bases aligning to TRBD1. The J segment lost 1 base and the V segment lost 0 bases, leaving 6 bases of the junction unmatched. CDR3 length equals 16 residues. From germline, CDR1 is SGHRS and CDR2 YFSETQ. The CDR3 here is CASSLEGHRGNTEAFF. DNA of the CDR3: TGCGCCAGCAGCTTGGAGGGCCACAGGGGGAACACTGAAGCTTTCTTT.

This chain uses TRBV27 with TRBJ2-7, with a tentative D call TRBD2 (5 bases). Trimming stripped 2 bases from V and 1 base from J, with 9 bases between. The CDR3 covers 14 residues. Germline V gene data show CDR1 as MNHEY and CDR2 as SMNVEV (reference sequence). The CDR3 DNA is TGTGCCAGCAGTTTAAGAGGGATTTCCTACGAGCAGTACTTC. It encodes CASSLRGISYEQYF.

This clone was seen once. The chain joins TRBV2 to TRBJ2-4, with a tentative D call TRBD2 (6 bases). This CDR3 spans 16 amino acids. CDR1 and CDR2 (germline): SNHLY, FYNNEI. Trimming cost V 1 base and J 4 bases, with 14 bases left between them. The CDR3 is CASSEERAFLKNIQYF. CDR3 coding DNA: TGTGCCAGCAGTGAAGAGCGGGCTTTTTTGAAAAACATTCAGTACTTC.

This clone was observed a handful of times. The rearrangement links TRBV11-3 to TRBJ2-1; TRBD1 matches at 7 bases. The V and J ends lost 1 base and 5 bases, in that order; junction bases with no gene match: 8. Per the germline V gene, CDR1 is SGHNT and CDR2 is YENEEA. The CDR3 is 16 residues long. The CDR3 reads CASSLGIGGHDNEQFF. CDR3 DNA: TGTGCCAGCAGCTTAGGCATAGGGGGCCACGACAATGAGCAGTTCTTC. The whole variable domain, remainder taken from reference TRBV11-3 and TRBJ2-1, is EAGVVQSPRYKIIEKKQPVAFWCNPISGHNTLYWYLQNLGQGPELLIRYENEEAVDDSQLPKDRFSAERLKGVDSTLKIQPAELGDSAVYLCASSLGIGGHDNEQFFGPGTRLTVL.

The chain combines TRBV28 with TRBJ1-1, with a possible D match to TRBD1 (5 bases). Germline assignment: CDR1 MDHEN and CDR2 SYDVKM. The V gene lost 8 bases and the J gene lost 2 bases, with 12 bases spanning the gap. The CDR3 is made up of 13 amino acids. CDR3 amino acids: CASLDRFNTEAFF. CDR3 DNA sequence: TGTGCCAGCCTTGACAGATTTAACACTGAAGCTTTCTTT.

This chain connects TRBV28 to TRBJ2-7; the match to TRBD1 covers 8 bases. Per germline, CDR1 MDHEN and CDR2 SYDVKM. The ends lost 6 bases at V and 3 bases at J; junction bases unmatched: 10. This CDR3 is 15 amino acids long. DNA for the CDR3: TGTGCCAGCAGCACAGGGGGAGTTAGGGTCTACGAGCAGTACTTC. It translates to CASSTGGVRVYEQYF.

This clone was observed a single time. The gene calls are TRBV6-6 and TRBJ1-3; D may be TRBD1 (6 bases). The CDR3 sequence is 16 residues long. In germline, CDR1 is MNHNY, CDR2 SVGAGI (reference sequence). V gave up 7 bases and J gave up 0 bases, with 16 bases separating them. The CDR3 nucleotides read TGTGCCAGCAAAAAAGGGGGGGGGCACTCTGGAAACACCATATATTTT. Its protein product is CASKKGGGHSGNTIYF.

This chain links TRBV7-2 with TRBJ2-1; TRBD1 aligns across 9 bases. The V and J ends lost 7 bases and 4 bases, in that order; junction bases with no gene match: 5. This CDR3 comprises 14 residues. In germline, CDR1 is SGHTA, CDR2 FQGNSA. CDR3 residues: CASKRTGEYNEQFF. For the CDR3, the DNA is TGTGCCAGCAAACGGACAGGGGAGTACAATGAGCAGTTCTTC. The variable domain in full, with the rest retrieved from reference TRBV7-2 and TRBJ2-1, is GAGVSQSPSNKVTEKGKDVELRCDPISGHTALYWYRQSLGQGLEFLIYFQGNSAPDKSGLPSDRFSAERTGGSVSTLTIQRTQQEDSAVYLCASKRTGEYNEQFFGPGTRLTVL.

The chain recombines TRBV11-1 with TRBJ1-1; the D gene is possibly TRBD1 (6 bases). V gave up 3 bases and J gave up 7 bases, with 12 bases separating them. The V gene's germline CDR1 is SGHAT and CDR2 FQDESV (reference sequence). The CDR3 length is 13 residues. The CDR3 region has the DNA TGTGCCAGCAGCTTCGGAGGGGGGGTTGAAGCTTTCTTT. This sequence encodes CASSFGGGVEAFF. The full variable domain, with the rest looked up from reference TRBV11-1 and TRBJ1-1, is EAEVAQSPRYKITEKSQAVAFWCDPISGHATLYWYRQILGQGPELLVQFQDESVVDDSQLPKDRFSAERLKGVDSTLKIQPAELGDSAMYLCASSFGGGVEAFFGQGTRLTVV.